These 30 T cell receptor beta chains came from one sample sequenced in a study of blood T cell repertoires in COVID-19. Using immunoSEQ multiplex PCR, the repertoire was profiled, and TCRdb retains in-frame clones only, with some absent. The table records approximately 170,000 clones, 81% of them present only once. Sequencing input: peripheral blood. The receptor set was obtained from a man in his 60s with active or convalescent COVID-19.

The chain combines TRBV10-3 with TRBJ1-2; a possible D gene is TRBD1 (5 bases). V was cut by 6 bases and J by 3 bases, with 14 bases left in between. Germline loops: CDR1 ENHRY, CDR2 SYGVKD. CDR3 length: 14 amino acids. CDR3 sequence reads: CAIRPGGDDYGYTF. The DNA of the CDR3 is TGTGCCATCAGACCGGGGGGGGACGACTATGGCTACACCTTC.

The V and J genes are TRBV24-1 and TRBJ2-3; 8 bases are a match to TRBD2. V shed 1 base and J 6 bases; nucleotides not matched to a gene: 5. Germline V gene lookup returns CDR1 KGHDR and CDR2 SFDVKD. The CDR3 is made up of 15 amino acids. The CDR3 region has the DNA TGTGCCACCAGTGATTTCGGGACTAGTCCGGATACGCAGTATTTT. Amino acids: CATSDFGTSPDTQYF.

This clone occurred once. This chain joins TRBV29-1 and TRBJ2-4; TRBD1 is a possible D gene (6 bases). CDR3 length equals 13 residues. The V and J ends lost 6 bases and 5 bases respectively, with 14 bases between them. Germline V CDR1 and CDR2: SQVTM, ANQGSEA. CDR3 sequence: CSVAPGAENIQYF. The CDR3, as DNA: TGCAGCGTGGCCCCAGGGGCTGAAAACATTCAGTACTTC.

V and J are TRBV7-7 and TRBJ2-3; perhaps TRBD2 as D (5 bases). CDR1 is SSHAT and CDR2 is FNYEAQ in the germline V gene (reference sequence). With 1 base removed from V and 5 bases from J, the gap between germline ends came to 7 bases. This CDR3 contains 13 residues. CDR3 in DNA: TGTGCCAGCAGCTTAGGTCGGGAAGATACGCAGTATTTT. Translated, it gives CASSLGREDTQYF.

The chain is built from TRBV5-6 and TRBJ1-1; D remains ambiguous. V dropped 6 bases and J dropped 6 bases, with 15 bases sitting between them. The germline gives CDR1 SGHDT, CDR2 YYEEEE. The CDR3 consists of 13 residues. The CDR3 reads CASNPARHPEAFF. CDR3 coding DNA: TGTGCCAGCAACCCAGCCAGGCATCCTGAAGCTTTCTTT.

V usage is TRBV9 and J usage is TRBJ2-1, with TRBD2 matching over 11 bases. The CDR3 has 16 residues. The trim removed 0 bases at V and 9 bases at J, leaving 8 bases unmatched. From germline, CDR1 is SGDLS and CDR2 YYNGEE. CDR3 DNA: TGTGCCAGCAGCGTAGGAGGTAGCGGGGGGGTTTCTGAGCAGTTCTTC. Protein product: CASSVGGSGGVSEQFF.

This clone was counted between two and nine times. The J gene is TRBJ1-2, the V gene TRBV28; no clear D gene. With 9 bases removed from V and 3 bases from J, the gap between germline ends came to 14 bases. The germline V gene has CDR1 MDHEN and CDR2 SYDVKM. This CDR3 comprises 13 residues. CDR3 nucleotide sequence: TGTGCCAGTGGGTCGGGGTCGGACTATGGCTACACCTTC. It translates to CASGSGSDYGYTF.

The sample holds a few counts of this clone. The rearrangement uses TRBV5-4 and TRBJ1-1, with D uncertain. The CDR3 extends over 14 amino acids. V lost 6 bases and J 0 bases, leaving 12 bases between the germline ends. Germline V gene sequence: CDR1 SGHNT, CDR2 YYREEE (reference sequence). DNA of the CDR3: TGTGCCAGCACAGCGACGGCGATGAACACTGAAGCTTTCTTT. Its translation: CASTATAMNTEAFF.

The rearrangement uses TRBV25-1 and TRBJ2-1; D remains ambiguous. The CDR3 is 13 residues long. Deletions cut 0 bases from V and 8 bases from J, with 8 bases between. CDR1 and CDR2 from the germline V gene are MGHDK and SYGVNS. The CDR3, as DNA: TGTGCCAGCAGTGAATATGAGGTTTATGAGCAGTTCTTC. As protein: CASSEYEVYEQFF.

As concerns this clone: Other DNA sequences in the same sample also yield this CDR3. The J gene is TRBJ2-7, the V gene TRBV9; tentatively, D is TRBD1 (6 bases). From germline, CDR1 is SGDLS and CDR2 YYNGEE. The V end lost 0 bases, the J end lost 1 base, and 11 bases lay between the germline ends. The CDR3 sequence is 15 residues long. CDR3 region: CASSVGQGTSYEQYF. CDR3 sequence (DNA): TGTGCCAGCAGCGTAGGGCAGGGGACGTCCTACGAGCAGTACTTC.

The chain combines TRBV6-1 with TRBJ2-5, with 8 bases identical to TRBD2. This CDR3 has 14 residues. The germline CDR1 and CDR2 sequences are MNHNS and SASEGT. V was pared by 1 base and J by 5 bases, with 3 bases of the junction left unmatched. In nucleotides, the CDR3 is TGTGCCAGCAGTGAAGGAGCGGGGGTGGAGACCCAGTACTTC. This encodes CASSEGAGVETQYF.

The J gene is TRBJ1-5, the V gene TRBV19; no reliable D call. The CDR3 covers 15 residues. Trimming removed 1 base at V and 0 bases at J, with 7 bases between. The germline CDR1 and CDR2 sequences are LNHDA and SQIVND (reference sequence). The CDR3 sequence: CASSIGGASNQPQHF. The DNA for the CDR3 is TGTGCCAGTAGTATAGGGGGAGCTAGCAATCAGCCCCAGCATTTT.

This sequence joins TRBV3-1 (or the pseudogene TRBV3-2) and TRBJ2-2, with 8 nucleotides matching TRBD2. CDR1 and CDR2 (germline): LGHDT, YNNKEL (reference sequence). The CDR3 is 16 amino acids. Trimming removed 2 bases from V and 7 bases from J; junction bases left unmatched: 9. Here the CDR3 DNA reads TGTGCCAGCAGCCAACACCCAGCGGGAGTGATCGGGGAGCTGTTTTTT. As protein: CASSQHPAGVIGELFF.

The J gene is TRBJ1-5, the V gene TRBV5-5, with D tentatively TRBD1 (5 bases). The CDR3 length is 14 residues. In germline, CDR1 is SGHKS, CDR2 YYEKEE (reference sequence). V was clipped by 4 bases and J by 0 bases, with 8 bases between them. In DNA form, the CDR3 reads TGTGCCAGCAGCGCAGGGTATAGCAATCAGCCCCAGCATTTT. Translated, it gives CASSAGYSNQPQHF.

V is TRBV5-5 and J is TRBJ1-5; D not certain. Germline V lookup: CDR1 SGHKS, CDR2 YYEKEE (reference sequence). The CDR3 consists of 13 residues. The V and J ends lost 1 base and 7 bases respectively, with 9 bases between them. This CDR3 reads CASSLKLEQPQHF. The CDR3 region has the DNA TGTGCCAGCAGCTTGAAATTAGAGCAGCCCCAGCATTTT.

This clone has only a few counts. V usage is TRBV27 and J usage is TRBJ2-3; 7 positions match TRBD2. The CDR3 runs 15 residues. CDR1 MNHEY and CDR2 SMNVEV come from the germline V gene (reference sequence). V was pared by 3 bases and J by 2 bases, with 5 bases of the junction left unmatched. The CDR3 nucleotides read TGTGCCAGCAGTTTGGGGCGGGGGATCACAGATACGCAGTATTTT. Translation gives CASSLGRGITDTQYF.

This sequence joins TRBV5-4 and TRBJ1-4; 7 bases align to TRBD1. Germline V gives CDR1 SGHNT, CDR2 YYREEE (reference sequence). This CDR3 has 15 amino acids. V was pared by 4 bases and J by 5 bases, with 8 bases of the junction left unmatched. The CDR3 nucleotides are TGTGCCAGCAGCCCTACCGGGACAGAAAATGAAAAACTGTTTTTT. The encoded protein is CASSPTGTENEKLFF.

The rearrangement uses TRBV7-2 and TRBJ2-2; 7 bases match TRBD2. The CDR3 spans 18 residues. With V trimmed by 0 bases and J by 3 bases, 10 bases remained unmatched. Germline CDR1 SGHTA, CDR2 FQGNSA. The chain's CDR3 is CASSLARGGGGYTGELFF. The CDR3 bases are TGTGCCAGCAGCTTAGCGCGCGGGGGAGGAGGATACACCGGGGAGCTGTTTTTT.

The CDR3 coding sequence is TGTGCCAGTAGTAGATCCGGCCAAGAGACCCAGTACTTC. Protein product: CASSRSGQETQYF. This chain uses TRBV19 with TRBJ2-5, with D hard to call. This CDR3 has 13 residues. The V gene's germline CDR1 is LNHDA and CDR2 SQIVND (reference sequence). Trimming left V 4 bases short and J 1 base short, with 7 bases between.

The chain couples TRBV4-1 to TRBJ1-4; TRBD1 matches at 8 bases. Unmatched junction bases numbered 7, after V lost 3 bases and J lost 7 bases. The CDR3 length is 15 residues. Germline CDR1 reads MGHRA; CDR2 reads YSYEKL. CDR3 coding DNA: TGCGCCAGCAGCCACCCAGGGGGCGGCGGTGAAAAACTGTTTTTT. Its protein is CASSHPGGGGEKLFF.

This sequence joins TRBV18 and TRBJ2-5; unclear D gene. Trimming took 3 bases from V and 3 from J, leaving 8 bases between them. CDR1 is KGHSH and CDR2 is LQKENI in the germline V gene. The CDR3 loop spans 13 amino acids. CDR3 residues: CASSPGREETQYF. CDR3 nucleotides: TGTGCCAGCTCACCGGGCAGAGAAGAGACCCAGTACTTC.

The chain carries TRBV11-1 and TRBJ2-1, with 7 bases that match TRBD1. Per the germline V gene, CDR1 is SGHAT and CDR2 is FQDESV (reference sequence). The CDR3 has 13 amino acids. J gave up 8 bases and V 6 bases, and 7 bases lay outside the gene matches. The CDR3: CASSLDRLDEQFF. CDR3 coding DNA: TGTGCCAGCAGTTTGGACAGGCTCGATGAGCAGTTCTTC.

V usage is TRBV15 and J usage is TRBJ2-7; 11 positions match TRBD2. CDR3 length: 16 amino acids. The junction had 10 bases not matched to a gene; V was cut back by 4 bases and J by 5 bases. The germline CDR1 and CDR2 sequences are LNHNV and YYDKDF (reference sequence). The CDR3 protein is CATSTPTSGIVHEQYF. The DNA of the CDR3 is TGTGCCACCAGCACGCCGACTAGCGGGATAGTCCACGAGCAGTACTTC.

To note about this clone: Other DNA sequences of this sample code for an identical CDR3. Here the CDR3 reads CASSLGSNYGYTF. The CDR3 nucleotides are TGTGCCAGCAGTTTGGGCAGTAACTATGGCTACACCTTC. The chain links TRBV12-3 or TRBV12-4 to TRBJ1-2; D not resolved. V dropped 3 bases and J dropped 1 base, with 6 bases sitting between them. The CDR3 spans 13 residues.

There are a few counts of this clone. The chain recombines TRBV27 with TRBJ1-4, with D maybe TRBD1 (6 bases). V lost 9 bases, J lost 6 bases, and 17 bases lay in between. The germline gives CDR1 MNHEY, CDR2 SMNVEV (reference sequence). CDR3 length: 14 residues. The CDR3 here is CARSQTGFHEKLFF. DNA for the CDR3: TGTGCCAGGTCCCAAACAGGGTTTCATGAAAAACTGTTTTTT.

The chain combines TRBV11-2 with TRBJ1-2; D is uncertain. The CDR3 has 11 amino acids. Trimming removed 4 bases from V and 2 bases from J, with 2 bases in between. Germline assignment: CDR1 SGHAT and CDR2 FQNNGV. CDR3 amino acids: CASSSNYGYTF. As DNA, the CDR3 is TGTGCCAGCAGCTCGAACTATGGCTACACCTTC.

The chain employs TRBV11-2 and TRBJ1-1; a possible D gene is TRBD1 (6 bases). CDR1 is SGHAT and CDR2 is FQNNGV in the germline V gene. This CDR3 contains 12 residues. Trimming took off 5 bases at V and 11 bases at J, with 15 bases between the two ends. The CDR3 sequence is CASSPAGATAFF. CDR3 sequence (DNA): TGTGCCAGCAGCCCAGCGGGGGCTACCGCTTTCTTT.

J is TRBJ2-1 and V is TRBV9, with D tentatively TRBD1 (5 bases). The CDR3 totals 14 residues. V was clipped by 2 bases and J by 7 bases, with 13 bases between them. The germline V gene encodes CDR1 SGDLS and CDR2 YYNGEE. This chain's CDR3 is CASSVIPGSNEQFF. The CDR3 DNA sequence: TGTGCCAGCAGCGTTATCCCAGGGTCGAATGAGCAGTTCTTC. Together with reference TRBV9 and TRBJ2-1, the CDR3 gives the full variable domain: DSGVTQTPKHLITATGQRVTLRCSPRSGDLSVYWYQQSLDQGLQFLIQYYNGEERAKGNILERFSAQQFPDLHSELNLSSLELGDSALYFCASSVIPGSNEQFFGPGTRLTVL.

This chain joins TRBV5-1 and TRBJ1-3; D possibly corresponds to TRBD1 (5 bases). Looked up from germline, CDR1 is SGHRS and CDR2 is YFSETQ. The CDR3 consists of 15 residues. Trimming removed 4 bases at V and 0 bases at J, with 11 bases between. CDR3 sequence (DNA): TGCGCCAGCAGCGCGGGACGGCACTCTGGAAACACCATATATTTT. Protein sequence: CASSAGRHSGNTIYF. Full variable domain (missing parts from reference TRBV5-1 and TRBJ1-3): KAGVTQTPRYLIKTRGQQVTLSCSPISGHRSVSWYQQTPGQGLQFLFEYFSETQRNKGNFPGRFSGRQFSNSRSEMNVSTLELGDSALYLCASSAGRHSGNTIYFGEGSWLTVV.

The chain recombines TRBV6-5 with TRBJ2-4; no clear D. The CDR3 covers 13 residues. Trimming stripped 4 bases from V and 1 base from J, with 5 bases between. Germline V CDR1 and CDR2: MNHEY, SVGAGI. CDR3 sequence reads: CASSSQAKNIQYF. CDR3 sequence (DNA): TGTGCCAGCAGTTCCCAGGCCAAAAACATTCAGTACTTC.